These 18 T cell receptor beta chains came from one sample sequenced in a study of shared clonotypes between healthy human individuals. Libraries were prepared by immunoSEQ multiplex PCR; TCRdb keeps only in-frame clonotypes and omits some of them. There are under 2,500,000 clones in the sample; around 95% occur only once, and around 0.13% lies in the top ten. What was sequenced was naive CD4+ T cells sorted from blood. Subset noted: CD45RA+ positively selected. These receptor sequences come from a young man in good health.

The CDR3 DNA reads TGTGCCAGTAGTATAGAGGTTCTCGGGACTGTTGGTTCACCCCTCCACTTT. Amino acids: CASSIEVLGTVGSPLHF. The V gene is TRBV19, the J gene TRBJ1-6; a possible D gene is TRBD1 (5 bases). The V and J ends lost 0 bases and 9 bases respectively, with 18 bases between them. CDR1 is LNHDA and CDR2 is SQIVND in the germline V gene (reference sequence). The CDR3 extends over 17 amino acids.

The CDR3 protein is CASSEAGPGANQPQHF. For the CDR3, the DNA is TGTGCCAGCAGTGAAGCGGGGCCAGGCGCCAATCAGCCCCAGCATTTT. This chain connects TRBV6-1 to TRBJ1-5, with D possibly matching TRBD1 (5 bases). V lost 0 bases, J lost 3 bases, and 12 bases lay in between. Germline CDR1 is MNHNS and CDR2 is SASEGT. The CDR3 runs 16 residues.

The chain is built from TRBV6-5 and TRBJ2-7; TRBD2 matches 8 bases. J was trimmed by 7 bases and V by 6 bases; bases with no gene match: 11. The CDR3 has 14 amino acids. The germline V gene has CDR1 MNHEY and CDR2 SVGAGI. The CDR3 loop is CASSSGTQRGEQYF. The CDR3 DNA reads as TGTGCCAGCAGCTCCGGGACACAGCGGGGGGAGCAGTACTTC.

The CDR3 DNA reads TGTGCCAGCAATCCTTTGGACAGGGGACTTAGGACCCAGTACTTC. Protein product: CASNPLDRGLRTQYF. The chain carries TRBV28 and TRBJ2-5; 9 bases are shared with TRBD1. Germline V gene sequence: CDR1 MDHEN, CDR2 SYDVKM. The CDR3 covers 15 residues. With 7 bases clipped from V and 7 bases from J, the junction kept 13 bases outside the gene matches. Based on the CDR3 plus reference TRBV28 and TRBJ2-5, the full variable domain is DVKVTQSSRYLVKRTGEKVFLECVQDMDHENMFWYRQDPGLGLRLIYFSYDVKMKEKGDIPEGYSVSREKKERFSLILESASTNQTSMYLCASNPLDRGLRTQYFGPGTRLLVL.

This rearrangement joins TRBV2 to TRBJ1-1; unclear D gene. Germline V gene lookup returns CDR1 SNHLY and CDR2 FYNNEI. Trimming removed 6 bases from V and 2 bases from J, with 10 bases in between. The CDR3 runs to 13 residues. The CDR3 sequence is CASRGATNTEAFF. In nucleotides, the CDR3 is TGTGCCAGCAGGGGCGCGACTAACACTGAAGCTTTCTTT.

This chain joins TRBV21-1 and TRBJ2-1; the D segment call TRBD2 is taken from the table without a DNA check. TRBV21-1 is reported as a pseudogene. The CDR3 runs 19 residues. CDR3 protein: CASSKALSGGITFYNEQFF. As DNA, the CDR3 is TGTGCCAGCAGCAAAGCGCTTTCAGGCGGGATAACCTTTTACAATGAGCAGTTCTTC.

The genes are TRBV7-8 and TRBJ1-5; no firm D call. The V end was cut by 4 bases, the J end by 4 bases, with 11 bases between. Germline V gene sequence: CDR1 SGHVS, CDR2 FQNEAQ. The length of the CDR3 is 14 residues. In DNA form, the CDR3 reads TGTGCCAGCAGCTCCTTGACGGGGAATCAGCCCCAGCATTTT. This translates into CASSSLTGNQPQHF.

V usage is TRBV5-1 and J usage is TRBJ1-2, with TRBD1 matching 9 bases. Losses at the gene ends were 4 bases for V and 7 bases for J; bases not matched to a gene: 8. CDR1 and CDR2 (germline): SGHRS, YFSETQ. The length of the CDR3 is 14 residues. The CDR3 nucleotides are TGCGCCAGCAGCCCGACAGGGGGGGAAAGTGGCTACACCTTC. Translating it yields CASSPTGGESGYTF.

This chain joins TRBV23-1 and TRBJ2-7; D gene ambiguous. TRBV23-1 counts as an open reading frame of uncertain function. The CDR3 contains 14 residues. V was pared by 0 bases and J by 0 bases, with 6 bases between. CDR3 sequence: CASSQSEVSYEQYF. The DNA of the CDR3 is TGCGCCAGCAGTCAATCAGAGGTCTCCTACGAGCAGTACTTC.

The genes are TRBV30 and TRBJ1-6, with D perhaps matching TRBD1 (6 bases). This CDR3 is built from 16 residues. The V end lost 8 bases, the J end lost 5 bases, and 22 bases lay between the germline ends. In germline, CDR1 is GTSNPN, CDR2 SVGIG (reference sequence). CDR3 amino acids: CAGGGMDSSNNSPLHF. Here the CDR3 DNA reads TGTGCCGGGGGAGGCATGGACAGCAGTAATAATTCACCCCTCCACTTT.

The gene calls are TRBV7-9 and TRBJ1-1; D uncertain. The CDR3 is 15 residues long. From germline, CDR1 is SEHNR and CDR2 FQNEAQ (reference sequence). Trimming cost V 1 base and J 7 bases, with 16 bases left between them. The DNA for the CDR3 is TGTGCCAGCAGCTTAGTTCCACAGAGCGAGGGTGAAGCTTTCTTT. It translates to CASSLVPQSEGEAFF.

Comments on this clone: This sample includes further DNA sequences coding for the same CDR3. The genes are TRBV7-2 and TRBJ2-7; TRBD2 aligns across 12 bases. J gave up 2 bases and V 3 bases, and 2 bases lay outside the gene matches. The CDR3 covers 15 residues. The germline V gene encodes CDR1 SGHTA and CDR2 FQGNSA. The DNA of the CDR3 is TGTGCCAGCAGCTTGACTAGCGGGGGCCCCTACGAGCAGTACTTC. Its translation: CASSLTSGGPYEQYF.

This rearrangement joins TRBV6-1 to TRBJ2-7, with a tentative D call TRBD1 (6 bases). The CDR3 runs 13 residues. V was trimmed by 5 bases and J by 2 bases, leaving 10 bases between them. CDR1 MNHNS and CDR2 SASEGT come from the germline V gene. CDR3 in amino acids: CASSRTVPYEQYF. In nucleotides, the CDR3 is TGTGCCAGCAGTAGGACAGTTCCCTACGAGCAGTACTTC.

This chain links TRBV18 with TRBJ1-4; 7 nucleotides align to TRBD1. This CDR3 has 16 amino acids. The germline CDR1 and CDR2 sequences are KGHSH and LQKENI. Germline trimming cut 3 bases from V and 3 bases from J; bases unmatched to any gene: 7. CDR3 nucleotide sequence: TGTGCCAGCTCACCTTTAACAGGGGTGGCTAATGAAAAACTGTTTTTT. Amino acids: CASSPLTGVANEKLFF.

V usage is TRBV30 and J usage is TRBJ2-3, with 7 positions matching TRBD2. J lost 9 bases, V lost 0 bases, and 12 bases had no gene match. The V gene's germline CDR1 is GTSNPN and CDR2 SVGIG (reference sequence). The CDR3 runs to 15 residues. The CDR3 bases are TGTGCCTGGAGTGTCGGAGGTCTAGCGGCCCCCACGCAGTATTTT. This sequence encodes CAWSVGGLAAPTQYF.

The V and J genes are TRBV5-4 and TRBJ2-2; D not certain. V was pared by 5 bases and J by 4 bases, with 3 bases between. The germline V gene has CDR1 SGHNT and CDR2 YYREEE (reference sequence). The CDR3 has 11 residues. CDR3 sequence reads: CASSFTGELFF. For the CDR3, the DNA is TGTGCCAGCAGTTTCACCGGGGAGCTGTTTTTT.

V gene TRBV28 combines with J gene TRBJ1-2; no firm D call. V was cut by 6 bases and J by 8 bases, with 16 bases left in between. There are 13 residues in the CDR3. CDR1 and CDR2 from the germline V gene are MDHEN and SYDVKM. CDR3 nucleotide sequence: TGTGCCAGCAGAGTTTCCCCCGGAGGGGGCTACACCTTC. Translated: CASRVSPGGGYTF.

The chain carries TRBV5-6 and TRBJ1-2, with D hard to call. The CDR3 covers 14 residues. Looked up from germline, CDR1 is SGHDT and CDR2 is YYEEEE. V was pared by 0 bases and J by 7 bases, with 13 bases between. The CDR3 nucleotides are TGTGCCAGCAGCTTGGAGGTCAAAGGGAGTGGCTACACCTTC. Residues: CASSLEVKGSGYTF.